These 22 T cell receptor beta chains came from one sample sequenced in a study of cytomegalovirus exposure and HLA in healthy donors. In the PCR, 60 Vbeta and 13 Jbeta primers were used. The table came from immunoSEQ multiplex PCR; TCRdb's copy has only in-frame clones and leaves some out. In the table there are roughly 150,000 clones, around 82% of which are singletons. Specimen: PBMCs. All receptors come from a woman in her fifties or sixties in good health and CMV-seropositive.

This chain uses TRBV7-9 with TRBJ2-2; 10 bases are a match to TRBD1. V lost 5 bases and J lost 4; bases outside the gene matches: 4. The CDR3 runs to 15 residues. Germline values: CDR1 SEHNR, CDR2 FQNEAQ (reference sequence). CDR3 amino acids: CASSPRDRGTGELFF. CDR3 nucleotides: TGTGCCAGCAGCCCCCGGGACAGGGGCACCGGGGAGCTGTTTTTT.

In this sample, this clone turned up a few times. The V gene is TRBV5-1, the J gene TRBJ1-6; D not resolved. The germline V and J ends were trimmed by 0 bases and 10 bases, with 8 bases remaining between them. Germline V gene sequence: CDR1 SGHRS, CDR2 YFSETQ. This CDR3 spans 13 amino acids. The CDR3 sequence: CASSLAGSSPLHF. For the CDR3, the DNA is TGCGCCAGCAGCTTGGCGGGGTCCTCACCCCTCCACTTT.

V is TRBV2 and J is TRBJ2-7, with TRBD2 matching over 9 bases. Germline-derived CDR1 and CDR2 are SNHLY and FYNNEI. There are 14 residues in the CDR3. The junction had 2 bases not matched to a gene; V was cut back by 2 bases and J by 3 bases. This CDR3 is CASSERRGGYEQYF. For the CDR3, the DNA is TGTGCCAGCAGTGAACGGCGGGGGGGCTACGAGCAGTACTTC.

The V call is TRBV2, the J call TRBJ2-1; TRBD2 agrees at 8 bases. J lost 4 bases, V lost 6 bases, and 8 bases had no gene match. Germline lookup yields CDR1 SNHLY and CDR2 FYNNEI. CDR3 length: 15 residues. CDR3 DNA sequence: TGTGCCAGCAGCCGCTCCGGGGGGGGATACAATGAGCAGTTCTTC. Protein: CASSRSGGGYNEQFF.

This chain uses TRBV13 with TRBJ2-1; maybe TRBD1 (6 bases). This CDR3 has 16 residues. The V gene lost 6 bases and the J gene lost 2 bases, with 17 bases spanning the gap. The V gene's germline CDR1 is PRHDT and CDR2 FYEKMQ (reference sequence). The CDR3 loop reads CASSRGAGAPYNEQFF. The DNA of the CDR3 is TGTGCCAGCAGTAGAGGGGCAGGGGCACCCTACAATGAGCAGTTCTTC. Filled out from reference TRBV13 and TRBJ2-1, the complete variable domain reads AAGVIQSPRHLIKEKRETATLKCYPIPRHDTVYWYQQGPGQDPQFLISFYEKMQSDKGSIPDRFSAQQFSDYHSELNMSSLELGDSALYFCASSRGAGAPYNEQFFGPGTRLTVL.

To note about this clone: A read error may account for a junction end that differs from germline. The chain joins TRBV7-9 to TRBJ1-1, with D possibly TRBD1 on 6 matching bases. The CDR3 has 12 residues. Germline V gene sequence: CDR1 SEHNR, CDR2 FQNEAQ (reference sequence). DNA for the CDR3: TGTTCCAGCAGCCCCGGACAGCCTGAAGCTTTCTTT. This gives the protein CSSSPGQPEAFF.

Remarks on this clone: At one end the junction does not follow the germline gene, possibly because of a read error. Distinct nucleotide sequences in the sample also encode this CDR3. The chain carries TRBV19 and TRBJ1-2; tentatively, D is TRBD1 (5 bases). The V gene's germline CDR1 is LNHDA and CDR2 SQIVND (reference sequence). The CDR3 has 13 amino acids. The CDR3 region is CASRWTPNGGYTF. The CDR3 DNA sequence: TGCGCCAGTAGGTGGACACCCAACGGGGGCTACACCTTC.

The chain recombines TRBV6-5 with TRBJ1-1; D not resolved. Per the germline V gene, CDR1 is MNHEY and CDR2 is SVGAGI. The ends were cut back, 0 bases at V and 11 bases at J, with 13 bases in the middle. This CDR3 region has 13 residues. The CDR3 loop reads CASSYSKSRSAFF. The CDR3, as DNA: TGTGCCAGCAGTTACTCGAAGTCGAGGAGTGCTTTCTTT.

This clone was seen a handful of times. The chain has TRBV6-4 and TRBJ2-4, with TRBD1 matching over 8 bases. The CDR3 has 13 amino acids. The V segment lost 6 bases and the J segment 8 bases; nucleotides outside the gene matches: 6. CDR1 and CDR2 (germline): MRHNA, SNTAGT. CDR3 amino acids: CASRRGQGHIQYF. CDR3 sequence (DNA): TGTGCCAGCAGGCGCGGACAGGGCCACATTCAGTACTTC.

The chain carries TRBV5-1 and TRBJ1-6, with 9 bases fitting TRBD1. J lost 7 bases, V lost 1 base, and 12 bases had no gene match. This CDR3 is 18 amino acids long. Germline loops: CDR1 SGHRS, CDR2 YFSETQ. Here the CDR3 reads CASSLYPSFGQGNSPLHF. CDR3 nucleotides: TGCGCCAGCAGCTTGTATCCTTCTTTTGGACAGGGGAATTCACCCCTCCACTTT. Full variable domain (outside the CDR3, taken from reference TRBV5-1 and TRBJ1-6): KAGVTQTPRYLIKTRGQQVTLSCSPISGHRSVSWYQQTPGQGLQFLFEYFSETQRNKGNFPGRFSGRQFSNSRSEMNVSTLELGDSALYLCASSLYPSFGQGNSPLHFGNGTRLTVT.

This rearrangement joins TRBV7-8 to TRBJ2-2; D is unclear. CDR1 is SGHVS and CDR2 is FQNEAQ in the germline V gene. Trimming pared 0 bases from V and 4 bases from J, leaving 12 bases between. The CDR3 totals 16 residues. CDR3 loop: CASSLALTPGTGELFF. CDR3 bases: TGTGCCAGCAGCTTAGCGTTAACTCCCGGCACCGGGGAGCTGTTTTTT.

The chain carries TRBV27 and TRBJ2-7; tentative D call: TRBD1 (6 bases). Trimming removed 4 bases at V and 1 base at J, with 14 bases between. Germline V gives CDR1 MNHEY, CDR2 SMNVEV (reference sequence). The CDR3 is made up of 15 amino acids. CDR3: CASSSLDSFSYEQYF. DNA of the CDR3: TGTGCCAGCAGTTCTTTGGACAGTTTTTCCTACGAGCAGTACTTC.

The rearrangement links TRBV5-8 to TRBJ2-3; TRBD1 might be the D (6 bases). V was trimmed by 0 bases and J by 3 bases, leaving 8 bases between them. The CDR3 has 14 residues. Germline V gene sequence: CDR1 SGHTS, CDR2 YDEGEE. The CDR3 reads CASSLAQGTDTQYF. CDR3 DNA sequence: TGTGCCAGCAGCTTGGCCCAGGGGACAGATACGCAGTATTTT.

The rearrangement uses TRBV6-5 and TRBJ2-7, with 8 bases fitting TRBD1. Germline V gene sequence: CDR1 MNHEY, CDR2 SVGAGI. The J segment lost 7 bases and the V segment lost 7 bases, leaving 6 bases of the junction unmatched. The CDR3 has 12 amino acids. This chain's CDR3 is CASTNTGGEQYF. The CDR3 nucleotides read TGTGCCAGCACCAACACAGGGGGGGAGCAGTACTTC.

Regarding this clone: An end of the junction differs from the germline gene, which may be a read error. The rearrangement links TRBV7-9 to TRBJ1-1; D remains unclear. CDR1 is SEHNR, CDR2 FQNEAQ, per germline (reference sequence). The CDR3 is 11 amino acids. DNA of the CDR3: TGTTCCAGCAGCTTAGATCATGAAGCTTTCTTT. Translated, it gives CSSSLDHEAFF.

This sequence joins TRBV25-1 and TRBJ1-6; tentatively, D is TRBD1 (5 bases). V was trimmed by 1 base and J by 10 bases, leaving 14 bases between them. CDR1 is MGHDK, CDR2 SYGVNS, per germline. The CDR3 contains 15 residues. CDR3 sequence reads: CASSESGGEGSPLHF. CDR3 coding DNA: TGTGCCAGCAGTGAATCGGGGGGAGAAGGATCACCCCTCCACTTT.

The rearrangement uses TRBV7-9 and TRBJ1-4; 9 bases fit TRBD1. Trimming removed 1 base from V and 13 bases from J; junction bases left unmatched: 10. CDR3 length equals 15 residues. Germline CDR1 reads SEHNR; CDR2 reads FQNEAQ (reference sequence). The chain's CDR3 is CASSLDGQGSEGLFF. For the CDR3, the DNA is TGTGCCAGCAGCTTAGACGGACAGGGGTCGGAGGGACTGTTTTTT.

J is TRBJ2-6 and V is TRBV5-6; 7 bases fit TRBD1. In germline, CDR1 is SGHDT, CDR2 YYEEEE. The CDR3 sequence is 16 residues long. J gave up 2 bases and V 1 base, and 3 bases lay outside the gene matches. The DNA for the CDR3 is TGTGCCAGCAGCTTGTGGGGACAGCCTGGGGCCAACGTCCTGACTTTC. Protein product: CASSLWGQPGANVLTF.

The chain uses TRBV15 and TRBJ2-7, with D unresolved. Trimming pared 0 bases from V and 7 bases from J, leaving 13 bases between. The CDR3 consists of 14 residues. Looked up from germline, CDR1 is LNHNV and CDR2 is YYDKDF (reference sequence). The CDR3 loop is CATSRDPSGGEQYF. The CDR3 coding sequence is TGTGCCACCAGCAGAGACCCCTCGGGTGGGGAGCAGTACTTC.

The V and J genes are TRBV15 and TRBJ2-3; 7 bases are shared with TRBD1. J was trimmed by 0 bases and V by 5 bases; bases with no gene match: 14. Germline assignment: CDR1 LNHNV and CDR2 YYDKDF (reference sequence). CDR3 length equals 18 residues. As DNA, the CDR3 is TGTGCCACCAGCTCGATCGGACAGGCGGCAAATAGCACAGATACGCAGTATTTT. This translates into CATSSIGQAANSTDTQYF.

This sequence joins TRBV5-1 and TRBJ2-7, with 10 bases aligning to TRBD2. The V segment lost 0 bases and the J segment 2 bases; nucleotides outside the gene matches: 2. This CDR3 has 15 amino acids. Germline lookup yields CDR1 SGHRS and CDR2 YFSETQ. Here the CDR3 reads CASSLESGGAYEQYF. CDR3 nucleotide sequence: TGCGCCAGCAGCTTGGAAAGCGGGGGGGCCTACGAGCAGTACTTC. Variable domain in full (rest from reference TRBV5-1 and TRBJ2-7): KAGVTQTPRYLIKTRGQQVTLSCSPISGHRSVSWYQQTPGQGLQFLFEYFSETQRNKGNFPGRFSGRQFSNSRSEMNVSTLELGDSALYLCASSLESGGAYEQYFGPGTRLTVT.

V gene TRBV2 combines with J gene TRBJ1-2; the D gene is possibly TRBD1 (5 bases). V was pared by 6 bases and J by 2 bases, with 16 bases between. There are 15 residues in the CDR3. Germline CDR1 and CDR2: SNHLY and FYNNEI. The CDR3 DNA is TGTGCCAGCAGATTACAGGTTCTCTCGAACTATGGCTACACCTTC. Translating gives CASRLQVLSNYGYTF.